The sequence of this T cell receptor (beta chain) was determined in a study of OX40 agonist ivuxolimab in advanced cancers. Germline CDR1 SGHTA, CDR2 FQGTGA. Trimming took 3 bases from V and 4 from J, leaving 4 bases between them. The CDR3 loop spans 13 amino acids. The method was immunoSEQ multiplex PCR; TCRdb's version includes in-frame clones alone and lacks a portion of them. The repertoire includes 15,000 to 20,000 clones, roughly 80% of them detected once, and roughly 3.8% sits in the top ten. A few counts support this clone. V is TRBV7-3 and J is TRBJ2-6; no clear D. Material: CD4+ or CD8+ T cells sorted from blood, obtained in a trial of the OX40 agonist ivuxolimab. The source is an adult with an advanced solid tumor such as melanoma, head and neck, liver or kidney cancer. The CDR3: CASSFPGANVLTF. The CDR3 DNA is TGTGCCAGCAGCTTCCCCGGGGCCAACGTCCTGACTTTC.